The T cell receptor (beta chain) under discussion was sequenced for a study of blood T cell repertoires in COVID-19. Profiling relied on immunoSEQ multiplex PCR, and the TCRdb table lists in-frame clones only, not all of them. Here the sample spans some 270,000 clones, approximately 90% being singletons. The participants were between roughly 18 and 100 years old and came from 24 US areas. Deletions cut 2 bases from V and 2 bases from J, with 12 bases between. Germline assignment: CDR1 SEHNR and CDR2 FQNEAQ (reference sequence). The CDR3 has 16 amino acids. Sequenced input: PBMCs or T cells enriched from blood (not recorded which). The clonotype originates from a middle-aged man who had been exposed to COVID-19. J is TRBJ1-4 and V is TRBV7-9; a weak D match, TRBD1 (5 bases). The CDR3 is CASSLNSPGTNEKLFF. The CDR3 DNA sequence: TGTGCCAGCAGCTTAAATTCCCCAGGGACTAATGAAAAACTGTTTTTT.